This entry lists 9 T cell receptor beta chains sequenced from one sample in a study of neurological immune-mediated disorders. Sample time point: longitudinal time-point 3. TCRdb reprocessed the 5' RACE reads via MiXCR and lists one record per CDR3 protein. Among around 49,000 distinct CDR3 sequences listed, approximately 12% were seen once. The sample consisted of PBMCs. The receptors were gathered from a male donor with HTLV-1-associated myelopathy (HAM/TSP).

This clonotype has ten or more counts. The V call is TRBV29-1, the J call TRBJ1-4, with a possible D match to TRBD1 (5 bases). Trimming removed 6 bases from V and 6 bases from J, with 17 bases in between. This CDR3 is built from 14 residues. CDR1 and CDR2 (germline): SQVTM, ANQGSEA. CDR3 DNA: TGCAGCGTAGCTATCGGACGGGGGGATGAAAAACTGTTTTTT. Translated: CSVAIGRGDEKLFF.

This clonotype came up many times. The CDR3 coding sequence is TGTGCCATCAGTGAGACCACCTACACAGATACGCAGTATTTT. Translating gives CAISETTYTDTQYF. The rearrangement uses TRBV10-3 and TRBJ2-3; D gene ambiguous. The CDR3 length is 14 residues. The V and J ends lost 2 bases and 2 bases respectively, with 8 bases between them. CDR1 ENHRY and CDR2 SYGVKD come from the germline V gene.

This clonotype was counted many times. V usage is TRBV20-1 and J usage is TRBJ2-7, with 10 bases that match TRBD1. The CDR3 is 13 residues long. Germline assignment: CDR1 DFQATT and CDR2 SNEGSKA (reference sequence). Trimming cost V 5 bases and J 6 bases; bases outside gene matches: 7. The CDR3 region is CSAPRQGAGEQYF. CDR3 coding DNA: TGCAGTGCTCCTCGACAGGGGGCGGGCGAGCAGTACTTC.

In its sample, this clonotype was seen many times. Here the CDR3 DNA reads TGCAGCGTTGAGGAGGGCAGGTACGAGCAGTACTTC. Translation: CSVEEGRYEQYF. V gene TRBV29-1 combines with J gene TRBJ2-7; D might be TRBD2 (6 bases). V dropped 3 bases and J dropped 4 bases, with 10 bases sitting between them. This CDR3 region has 12 residues. The germline CDR1 and CDR2 sequences are SQVTM and ANQGSEA.

Many counts were recorded for this clonotype. The J gene is TRBJ2-2, the V gene TRBV7-2; 7 nucleotides align to TRBD1. Per the germline V gene, CDR1 is SGHTA and CDR2 is FQGNSA. The CDR3 totals 16 residues. V was clipped by 5 bases and J by 2 bases; unmatched bases: 8. Here the CDR3 DNA reads TGTGCCAGCAGCCCCCACAGACAGGGCAACACCGGGGAGCTGTTTTTT. It translates to CASSPHRQGNTGELFF. Combining the CDR3 with reference TRBV7-2 and TRBJ2-2 gives the whole variable domain GAGVSQSPSNKVTEKGKDVELRCDPISGHTALYWYRQSLGQGLEFLIYFQGNSAPDKSGLPSDRFSAERTGGSVSTLTIQRTQQEDSAVYLCASSPHRQGNTGELFFGEGSRLTVL.

This clonotype was recorded at least ten times. This rearrangement joins TRBV20-1 to TRBJ2-7; D remains ambiguous. The CDR3 covers 10 residues. The germline V gene encodes CDR1 DFQATT and CDR2 SNEGSKA (reference sequence). V lost 8 bases to trimming and J lost 1 base, with 6 bases between them. CDR3 nucleotide sequence: TGCAGTATTAAATCCTACGAGCAGTACTTC. Protein product: CSIKSYEQYF.

This clonotype was counted at least ten times. This may be a read error: a much more frequent sequence differs by one nucleotide. The J gene is TRBJ2-3, the V gene TRBV20-1; TRBD2 agrees at 7 bases. The V and J ends lost 6 bases and 6 bases, in that order; junction bases with no gene match: 15. The V gene's germline CDR1 is DFQATT and CDR2 SNEGSKA (reference sequence). The length of the CDR3 is 15 residues. The DNA for the CDR3 is TGCAGTGCCACGCCTTTTCGGGGGGTCTCGGATACGCAGTATTTT. Protein sequence: CSATPFRGVSDTQYF.

This clonotype was seen repeatedly, ten times or more. This rearrangement joins TRBV4-2 to TRBJ2-7; D is ambiguous. V was cut by 0 bases and J by 2 bases, with 8 bases left in between. The CDR3 totals 14 residues. Per the germline V gene, CDR1 is LGHNA and CDR2 is YNFKEQ. CDR3 in amino acids: CASSQDVHTYEQYF. The CDR3 region has the DNA TGTGCCAGCAGCCAAGATGTCCATACCTACGAGCAGTACTTC.

This clonotype has ten or more counts. The V gene is TRBV5-1, the J gene TRBJ2-5; 10 bases match TRBD2. Germline CDR1 SGHRS, CDR2 YFSETQ. The CDR3 sequence is 18 residues long. With V trimmed by 1 base and J by 2 bases, 11 bases remained unmatched. The CDR3 reads CASSLRSSASGGQETQYF. In DNA, the CDR3 is TGCGCCAGCAGCTTGAGGTCGTCGGCTAGCGGGGGACAAGAGACCCAGTACTTC.